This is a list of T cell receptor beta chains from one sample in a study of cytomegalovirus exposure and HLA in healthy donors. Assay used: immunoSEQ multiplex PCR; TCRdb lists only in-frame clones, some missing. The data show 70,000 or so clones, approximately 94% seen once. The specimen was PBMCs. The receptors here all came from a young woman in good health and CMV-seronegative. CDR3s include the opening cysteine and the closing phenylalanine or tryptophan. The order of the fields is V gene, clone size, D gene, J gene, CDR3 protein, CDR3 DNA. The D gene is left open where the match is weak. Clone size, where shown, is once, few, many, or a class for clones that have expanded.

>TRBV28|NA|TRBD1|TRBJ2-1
CASSGQGILEQFF
TGTGCCAGTAGTGGACAGGGTATACTTGAGCAGTTCTTC
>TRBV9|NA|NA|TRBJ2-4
CASSMGQEWNIQYF
TGTGCCAGCAGTATGGGGCAGGAGTGGAACATTCAGTACTTC
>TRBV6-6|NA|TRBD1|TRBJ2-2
CASISGTGVNTGELFF
TGTGCCAGCATCTCTGGGACAGGGGTCAACACCGGGGAGCTGTTTTTT
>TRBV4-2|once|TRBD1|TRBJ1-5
CASSYDTGGLRQPQHF
TGTGCCAGCAGTTACGACACAGGGGGCCTCAGGCAGCCCCAGCATTTT
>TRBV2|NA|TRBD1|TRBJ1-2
CASSEQGQGVRGYTF
TGTGCCAGCAGTGAACAGGGACAGGGCGTTCGTGGCTACACCTTC
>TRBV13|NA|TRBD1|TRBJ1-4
CASSSWTGGNEKLFF
TGTGCCAGCAGCTCTTGGACAGGGGGCAACGAAAAACTGTTTTTT
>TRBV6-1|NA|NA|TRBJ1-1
CASSERQNTEAFF
TGTGCCAGCAGTGAAAGACAGAACACTGAAGCTTTCTTT
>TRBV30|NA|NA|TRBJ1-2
CAWSVRLRNYGYTF
TGTGCCTGGAGTGTACGTTTGAGGAACTATGGCTACACCTTC
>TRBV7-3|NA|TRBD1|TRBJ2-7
CASNQPTGKGYEQYF
TGTGCCAGCAACCAACCGACAGGGAAGGGTTACGAGCAGTACTTC
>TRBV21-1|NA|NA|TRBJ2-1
CASSHGTSNEQFF
TGTGCCAGCAGCCACGGGACTAGCAATGAGCAGTTCTTC
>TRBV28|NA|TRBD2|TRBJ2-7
CASSLLSGISYEQYF
TGTGCCAGCAGTTTATTAAGCGGGATTTCCTACGAGCAGTACTTC
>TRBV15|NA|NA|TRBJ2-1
CATSRDMADGEQFF
TGTGCCACCAGCAGAGACATGGCTGATGGTGAGCAGTTCTTC
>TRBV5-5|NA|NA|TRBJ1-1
CASSLEGYMNTEAFF
TGTGCCAGCAGCTTGGAGGGGTATATGAACACTGAAGCTTTCTTT
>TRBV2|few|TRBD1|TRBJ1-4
CASSELTTGPEKLFF
TGTGCCAGCAGTGAATTAACGACAGGGCCGGAAAAACTGTTTTTT
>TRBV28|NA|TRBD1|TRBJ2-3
CASSVGGRQGTAQYF
TGTGCCAGCAGTGTGGGGGGTCGACAGGGGACGGCGCAGTATTTT
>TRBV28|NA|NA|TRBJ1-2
CASSLMVGGKYGYTF
TGTGCCAGCAGTTTAATGGTAGGGGGTAAATATGGCTACACCTTC
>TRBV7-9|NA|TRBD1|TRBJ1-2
CASSKGQGDYGYTF
TGTGCCAGCAGCAAGGGACAGGGAGACTATGGCTACACCTTC
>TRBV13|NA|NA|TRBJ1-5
CASSLAPSGPQHF
TGTGCCAGCAGCTTAGCCCCTTCGGGGCCCCAGCATTTT
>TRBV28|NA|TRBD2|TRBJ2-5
CASSFPTSGGAETQYF
TGTGCCAGCAGTTTTCCCACTAGCGGGGGGGCAGAGACCCAGTACTTC
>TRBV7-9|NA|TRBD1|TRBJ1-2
CASSSGGAGYTF
TGTGCCAGCAGCTCAGGGGGAGCTGGCTACACCTTC
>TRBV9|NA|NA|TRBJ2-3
CASSVEGGTDTQYF
TGTGCCAGCAGCGTAGAGGGGGGCACAGATACGCAGTATTTT
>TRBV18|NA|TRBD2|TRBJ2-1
CASSSKRGGLGEQFF
TGTGCCAGCTCATCTAAGCGGGGGGGCCTGGGAGAGCAGTTCTTC
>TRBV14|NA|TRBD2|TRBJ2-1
CASSQRPPQTPGLADNEQFF
TGTGCCAGCAGCCAACGACCCCCCCAGACCCCTGGACTAGCGGACAATGAGCAGTTCTTC
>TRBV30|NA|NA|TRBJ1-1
CAWSVQGWGGAFF
TGTGCCTGGAGTGTACAAGGGTGGGGGGGAGCTTTCTTT
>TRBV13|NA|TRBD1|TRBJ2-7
CASSSRKDRYHYEQYF
TGTGCCAGCAGCTCCAGAAAGGACAGGTACCACTACGAGCAGTACTTC
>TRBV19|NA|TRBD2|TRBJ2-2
CASSMGLARSGELFF
TGTGCCAGTAGTATGGGACTAGCGAGGTCCGGGGAGCTGTTTTTT
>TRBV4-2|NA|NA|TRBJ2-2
CASSQGAAIPGELFF
TGTGCCAGCAGCCAGGGGGCGGCTATACCCGGGGAGCTGTTTTTT
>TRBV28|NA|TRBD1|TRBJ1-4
CASSLPGTGTTTNEKLFF
TGTGCCAGCAGTCTACCCGGGACAGGGACTACCACTAATGAAAAACTGTTTTTT
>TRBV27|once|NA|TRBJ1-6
CASSLMRTEGRGNSPLHF
TGTGCCAGCAGTTTAATGCGGACGGAAGGCCGGGGTAATTCACCCCTCCACTTT
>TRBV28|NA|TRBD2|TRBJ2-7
CASSFHLAELTYEQYF
TGTGCCAGCAGTTTTCACCTAGCGGAGCTTACCTACGAGCAGTACTTC
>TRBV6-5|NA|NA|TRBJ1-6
CASSYSTRENNSPLHF
TGTGCCAGCAGTTACTCGACCAGGGAAAATAATTCACCCCTCCACTTT
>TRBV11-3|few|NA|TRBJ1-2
CASSLDRAGF
TGTGCCAGCAGCTTAGATCGGGCGGGGTTC
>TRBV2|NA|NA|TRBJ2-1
CASSEAIAADEQFF
TGTGCCAGCAGTGAAGCGATAGCGGCGGATGAGCAGTTCTTC
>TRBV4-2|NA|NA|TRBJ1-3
CASSQPGEGVSGNTIYF
TGTGCCAGCAGCCAACCTGGAGAGGGGGTCTCTGGAAACACCATATATTTT
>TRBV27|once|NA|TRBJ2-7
CASSFGDSSYEQYF
TGTGCCAGCAGTTTCGGAGACAGCTCCTACGAGCAGTACTTC
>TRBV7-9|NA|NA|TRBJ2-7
CASSLGGTGEQYF
TGTGCCAGCAGCTTAGGAGGCACGGGCGAGCAGTACTTC
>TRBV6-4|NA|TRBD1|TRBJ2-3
CASSGGDRADF
TGTGCCAGCAGTGGAGGGGACAGGGCGGATTTT